This T cell receptor (beta chain) was sequenced for a study of T cells in Graves' hyperthyroidism and ophthalmopathy. General study results and limits: Most thyroid-expanded clonotypes above 0.001 were also found in blood.

This clonotype was seen many times. Antigen specificity is unknown. Researchers took RNA transcripts and amplified the TCR beta CDR3 regions from them. The study used the HTBI primer set for a first-round RT-PCR of the TCR CDR3. TCRdb itself ran the multiplex PCR reads through MiXCR, one entry per CDR3 protein. Of approximately 560,000 distinct CDR3 sequences in the sample, 15% to 18% were seen once. The V gene's germline CDR1 is SGHAT and CDR2 FQNNGV. This CDR3 has 18 amino acids. Trimming left V 1 base short and J 4 bases short, with 23 bases between. Patients were excluded because of uncontrolled infection, other autoimmune disease, pregnancy or lactation. Diagnosis relied on clinical symptoms, serum thyroxine and TRAb, thyroid ultrasound and orbital computed tomography. The PBMCs had their origin in less than 13 ml of fresh peripheral blood.

The TCR sequence derives from a woman under 40 with Graves' hyperthyroidism. Sequenced sample: blood. The chain recombines TRBV11-2 with TRBJ2-7; D unclear. CDR3 in amino acids: CASSLVVLSPTKTYEQYF. The CDR3 nucleotides are TGTGCCAGCAGCTTAGTCGTCCTCTCTCCCACCAAAACTTACGAGCAGTACTTC. The full variable domain, completed using reference TRBV11-2 and TRBJ2-7, is EAGVAQSPRYKIIEKRQSVAFWCNPISGHATLYWYQQILGQGPKLLIQFQNNGVVDDSQLPKDRFSAERLKGVDSTLKIQPAKLEDSAVYLCASSLVVLSPTKTYEQYFGPGTRLTVT.